The clone carrying this T cell receptor beta chain was counted ten times or more. Its antigen is unidentified. Trimming shortened V by 6 bases and J by 10 bases, and 10 bases separated the two germline ends. Germline V gene sequence: CDR1 MNHEY, CDR2 SVGAGI. The CDR3 sequence is 11 residues long. These data belong to a study of CD8 T cells in ankylosing spondylitis. General study findings and limits: Ankylosing spondylitis blood appeared to carry a characteristic TCR beta motif of roughly eight highly homologous variants. Some of the motif variants had earlier been found in reactive arthritis patients' fluid and blood. Enrichment of disease-linked clones was reportedly significant in matched ankylosing spondylitis synovial fluid.

Researchers built TCR beta libraries using quantitative 5'-RACE with molecular barcodes. TCRdb fed the 5' RACE reads into MiXCR, producing one record per CDR3 protein. In the table there are about 300,000 distinct CDR3 sequences, around 10% of which are singletons. The sequenced sample consisted of blood, either unsorted or a sorted T cell fraction (not recorded which). The sequence was obtained from a female donor with ankylosing spondylitis or in good health (not recorded which). The chain joins TRBV6-5 to TRBJ2-1; the D is unclear. The CDR3 bases are TGTGCCAGCAGCCAATTAGGCGAGCAGTTCTTC. The encoded protein is CASSQLGEQFF.